Below, 14 T cell receptor beta chains from the same sample are listed, as sequenced in a study of cytomegalovirus exposure and HLA in healthy donors. Primers included in the PCR were 60 Vbeta and 13 Jbeta primers. Generated by immunoSEQ multiplex PCR, the TCRdb table keeps only in-frame clones and is missing some. The sample lists under 200,000 clones; 73% were seen once. Sequences were obtained from PBMCs. These receptors were collected from a woman aged 25 to 45 in good health and CMV-seronegative.

The gene calls are TRBV18 and TRBJ2-5; possible D gene TRBD2, 6 bases. Trimming removed 4 bases at V and 4 bases at J, with 13 bases between. This CDR3 is built from 14 residues. Germline V gives CDR1 KGHSH, CDR2 LQKENI. The CDR3 reads CASSRGGGVETQYF. CDR3 DNA sequence: TGTGCCAGCTCACGAGGTGGCGGGGTAGAGACCCAGTACTTC.

The chain joins TRBV5-1 to TRBJ2-7, with TRBD1 identical over 10 bases. The CDR3 is made up of 15 amino acids. J lost 2 bases, V lost 2 bases, and 4 bases had no gene match. CDR1 and CDR2 (germline): SGHRS, YFSETQ. The CDR3 DNA reads as TGCGCCAGCAGCTTTGAGACAGGGGGCGCCTACGAGCAGTACTTC. This gives the protein CASSFETGGAYEQYF.

V and J are TRBV11-2 and TRBJ2-2; 9 nucleotides match TRBD2. Germline V gives CDR1 SGHAT, CDR2 FQNNGV. The junction had 7 bases not matched to a gene; V was cut back by 4 bases and J by 1 base. This CDR3 is built from 17 residues. The CDR3 DNA is TGTGCCAGCAGCTCTCCGATAGCGGGGGTGAACACCGGGGAGCTGTTTTTT. This sequence encodes CASSSPIAGVNTGELFF.

The chain employs TRBV19 and TRBJ1-1; tentatively, D is TRBD1 (5 bases). The V and J ends lost 7 bases and 4 bases respectively, with 13 bases between them. CDR3 size: 13 residues. CDR1 is LNHDA, CDR2 SQIVND, per germline (reference sequence). The CDR3 DNA reads as TGTGCCAGTATGGGGAGGGGTGGCACTGAAGCTTTCTTT. Translation: CASMGRGGTEAFF.

The chain couples TRBV6-1 to TRBJ1-3, with 8 bases that match TRBD1. V gave up 5 bases and J gave up 0 bases; unmatched junction bases: 3. Germline CDR1 and CDR2: MNHNS and SASEGT. The CDR3 runs to 15 residues. The CDR3 here is CASSNTGGSGNTIYF. CDR3 sequence (DNA): TGTGCCAGCAGTAACACAGGGGGCTCTGGAAACACCATATATTTT.

The genes are TRBV7-2 and TRBJ2-2; D remains unclear. The CDR3 sequence is 17 residues long. Germline values: CDR1 SGHTA, CDR2 FQGNSA. V was trimmed by 5 bases and J by 1 base, leaving 17 bases between them. This CDR3 is CASSTTNSPLNTGELFF. The DNA for the CDR3 is TGTGCCAGCAGCACCACGAACAGTCCCTTGAACACCGGGGAGCTGTTTTTT. Supplemented by reference TRBV7-2 and TRBJ2-2, the full variable domain reads GAGVSQSPSNKVTEKGKDVELRCDPISGHTALYWYRQSLGQGLEFLIYFQGNSAPDKSGLPSDRFSAERTGGSVSTLTIQRTQQEDSAVYLCASSTTNSPLNTGELFFGEGSRLTVL.

The J gene is TRBJ2-1, the V gene TRBV5-6, with TRBD2 matching over 10 bases. CDR1 SGHDT and CDR2 YYEEEE come from the germline V gene. This CDR3 is 17 amino acids long. J was trimmed by 1 base and V by 4 bases; bases with no gene match: 8. CDR3 DNA: TGTGCCAGCAGCAATATTTTAGCGGGAGGATCCTACAATGAGCAGTTCTTC. It codes for CASSNILAGGSYNEQFF.

J is TRBJ2-5 and V is TRBV5-4, with 10 bases identical to TRBD2. The J call may be faulty, since TRBJ2-7 better matches the DNA end. The CDR3 length is 16 residues. The germline CDR1 and CDR2 sequences are SGHNT and YYREEE (reference sequence). CDR3 coding DNA: TGTGCCAGCAGCTTGTTTAGCGGGGGGAATCCCTACGAGCAGTACTTC. Protein sequence: CASSLFSGGNPYEQYF.

The chain uses TRBV19 and TRBJ2-7; 12 nucleotides align to TRBD2. V gave up 3 bases and J gave up 7 bases; unmatched junction bases: 13. Germline-derived CDR1 and CDR2 are LNHDA and SQIVND (reference sequence). The CDR3 covers 17 residues. The CDR3 DNA is TGTGCCAGTAGTATCGGGGGGGCTAGCGGGAGGGCCGAAGAGCAGTACTTC. This gives the protein CASSIGGASGRAEEQYF.

CDR3 sequence: CASSPGTGGSSLHF. In DNA, the CDR3 is TGTGCCAGCAGCCCCGGGACAGGGGGATCATCCCTCCACTTT. J is TRBJ1-6 and V is TRBV7-8; TRBD1 agrees at 11 bases. Germline assignment: CDR1 SGHVS and CDR2 FQNEAQ. There are 14 residues in the CDR3. The V gene end was trimmed by 5 bases and the J gene end by 14 bases; junction bases not matched to a gene: 8.

The chain couples TRBV9 to TRBJ2-3; TRBD2 agrees at 10 bases. Germline values: CDR1 SGDLS, CDR2 YYNGEE. Trimming removed 0 bases from V and 4 bases from J; junction bases left unmatched: 5. The CDR3 totals 16 residues. The CDR3 sequence is CASSVGPSGSADTQYF. The CDR3 bases are TGTGCCAGCAGCGTAGGTCCTAGCGGGAGCGCAGATACGCAGTATTTT.

This clone was found once. V and J are TRBV7-6 and TRBJ2-1, with 12 bases that match TRBD2. The CDR3 covers 18 residues. Germline V lookup: CDR1 SGHVS, CDR2 FNYEAQ. The V gene end was trimmed by 5 bases and the J gene end by 7 bases; junction bases not matched to a gene: 15. The CDR3 region is CASSPRASGGASMNEQFF. CDR3 coding DNA: TGTGCCAGCAGCCCGAGGGCTAGCGGGGGGGCGAGTATGAATGAGCAGTTCTTC. Supplemented by reference TRBV7-6 and TRBJ2-1, the full variable domain reads GAGVSQSPRYKVTKRGQDVALRCDPISGHVSLYWYRQALGQGPEFLTYFNYEAQQDKSGLPNDRFSAERPEGSISTLTIQRTEQRDSAMYRCASSPRASGGASMNEQFFGPGTRLTVL.

This clone has ten or more counts. This chain connects TRBV7-2 to TRBJ1-2; no clear D gene. Germline lookup yields CDR1 SGHTA and CDR2 FQGNSA. Trimming shortened V by 1 base and J by 2 bases, and 5 bases separated the two germline ends. There are 13 residues in the CDR3. The CDR3, as DNA: TGTGCCAGCAGCTTAGAACAGAACTATGGCTACACCTTC. Its translation is CASSLEQNYGYTF.

The chain couples TRBV18 to TRBJ2-7; tentative D call: TRBD1 (7 bases). The CDR3 loop spans 16 amino acids. V gave up 6 bases and J gave up 0 bases, with 18 bases separating them. Germline assignment: CDR1 KGHSH and CDR2 LQKENI. CDR3 DNA: TGTGCCAGCTCTCCGCGTAGCAGGGGGGACTCCTACGAGCAGTACTTC. It translates to CASSPRSRGDSYEQYF.